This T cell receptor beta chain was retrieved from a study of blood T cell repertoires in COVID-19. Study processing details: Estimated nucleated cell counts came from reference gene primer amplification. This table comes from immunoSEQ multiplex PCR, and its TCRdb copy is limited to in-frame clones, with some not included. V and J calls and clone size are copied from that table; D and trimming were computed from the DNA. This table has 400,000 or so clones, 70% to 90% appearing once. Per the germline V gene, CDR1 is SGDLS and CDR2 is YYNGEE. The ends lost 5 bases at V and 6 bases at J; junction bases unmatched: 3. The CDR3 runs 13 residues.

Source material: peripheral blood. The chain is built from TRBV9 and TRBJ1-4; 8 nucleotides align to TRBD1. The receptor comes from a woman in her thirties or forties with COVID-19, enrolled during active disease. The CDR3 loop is CASRGTGDEKLFF. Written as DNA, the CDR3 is TGTGCCAGCAGGGGGACAGGCGATGAAAAACTGTTTTTT.